This TCR beta chain was observed in a study of tumor-infiltrating lymphocytes in primary liver carcinoma. Overall study context: The study reported T1-T3 N0M0 tumors spanning 4.2 to 10 cm. Study-level results: The proportion of top clones found throughout all five tumor regions was only about 7.5-24%.

In regard to this clonotype: The antigen is unknown. At one end the junction does not follow the germline gene, possibly because of a read error.

Germline values: CDR1 MNHNY, CDR2 SVGAGI (reference sequence). CDR3 length: 18 residues. Co-extraction of both nucleic acids (RNA and DNA) used roughly 20-34 mg of unsorted bulk tissue. Patients showed chronic HBV infection and an absence of prior treatment. cDNA specific to TCR beta was made from 450 to 650 ng of total RNA, with a constant-region primer employed for priming. Slightly modified ARM-PCR with three nested multiplex PCR rounds yielded TCR beta libraries. Rounds one and two of PCR, each of 10 cycles, were primed with TRBV1-TRBV30 forward primers and a C-beta reverse primer. TCRdb used MiXCR to reprocess the multiplex PCR reads, holding one entry per CDR3 protein. This table holds tens of thousands of distinct CDR3 sequences, about three quarters found once.

The V gene is TRBV6-6, the J gene TRBJ1-5, with D possibly being TRBD1 (5 bases). The TCR sequence derives from a man aged 35 to 55 with primary liver carcinoma and hepatitis B virus infection. The sequenced sample was liver tumor tissue from sampling region 3. Subset: tumor region T3, left-lateral pole. The CDR3 protein is CTSRRDGRAHTGNQPQHF. The DNA of the CDR3 is TGTACCAGCAGGCGGGATGGCAGGGCACATACGGGCAATCAGCCCCAGCATTTT.